A selection of T cell receptor beta chains follows, all from one sample in a study of blood T cell repertoires in COVID-19. Sequenced by immunoSEQ multiplex PCR; TCRdb stores in-frame clones only, minus some. This sample carries roughly 100,000 clones, about two thirds of them seen once, and the ten largest clones take approximately 0.9%. The sequenced material came from peripheral blood. Receptors originate from a human donor with acute or convalescent COVID-19. The donor label of this sample is uncertain. CDR3s leave out the opening cysteine and the closing phenylalanine or tryptophan. A D gene is named only where the DNA matches it firmly.

v_call d_call cdr3_aa
TRBV28 TRBD2 ASSRSGGKKETQY
TRBV4-2 - ASSQSPDSSNTGELF
TRBV9 - ASSVGRGSEQF
TRBV6-2/TRBV6-3 - ASSYGGLPNTEAF
TRBV25-1 TRBD1 ASSETGGKNIQY
TRBV14 - ASSQDWAGETQY
TRBV10-3 - AISELVTGSGEQY
TRBV28 TRBD1 ASSRGQAPLF
TRBV21-1 - ASSKWGPPNTEAF
TRBV6-1 - ASSDRGPYGYT
TRBV27 - ASSLEGYGEQF
TRBV5-1 - ASRRVAGGKTDTQY
TRBV7-8 - ASSSAGSWGRTEAF
TRBV2 TRBD2 ASRLAENTGELF
TRBV7-2 - ASSLRGSSTDTQY
TRBV29-1 TRBD2 SALTSGGGGIQY
TRBV4-1 - ASSQSRSWNTEAF
TRBV5-1 TRBD2 ASSYSGGNTGELF
TRBV12-5 TRBD1 ASGFFGPGQKF
TRBV3-1/TRBV3-2 - ASSQGAPYGYT
TRBV3-1/TRBV3-2 - ASSKRGYEQY
TRBV19 - ASSSPPLSGAYNEQF